This TCR beta chain was recovered during a study of blood T cell repertoires in COVID-19. Study as a whole: The study drew acute and convalescent COVID-19 samples from the United States, Italy and Spain. PBMCs, B-cell-depleted T cells, or T cells were the source of the cDNA or gDNA that made up the material.

In the authors' workflow: Amplification of reference gene primers provided the estimated nucleated cell counts. TCRdb keeps only in-frame clones here, not all; method: immunoSEQ multiplex PCR. V and J calls plus clone size are reproduced from that table; the DNA served to infer D and trimming. This table holds around 60,000 clones, 90% to 95% found once. The CDR3 is 17 residues long. After removal of 4 bases from V and 2 bases from J, the junction contained 8 bases not matched to a gene. In germline, CDR1 is SGHTA, CDR2 FQGTGA. The chain has TRBV7-3 and TRBJ2-3; 11 bases line up with TRBD2. Input material: peripheral blood. The source is a man in his fifties with active COVID-19. CDR3 amino acids: CASSSGLAGGPTDTQYF. The DNA of the CDR3 is TGTGCCAGCAGCTCTGGGCTAGCGGGAGGCCCCACAGATACGCAGTATTTT.